This T cell receptor beta chain was sequenced in a study of blood T cell repertoires in COVID-19. Study overall: PBMCs, B-cell-depleted T cells, or T cells were the source of the cDNA or gDNA that made up the material.

This CDR3 is built from 13 residues. V lost 11 bases, J lost 5 bases, and 18 bases lay in between. Germline loops: CDR1 ENHRY, CDR2 SYGVKD. Profiled with immunoSEQ multiplex PCR; TCRdb holds only in-frame clones, not every one. The sample carries some 130,000 clones, around 73% recorded once. J is TRBJ2-5 and V is TRBV10-3; weak D call: TRBD2 (7 bases). The sample comprised peripheral blood. The origin of this receptor is a man in his 60s who had recovered from COVID-19. CDR3 protein: CAAAGGLGETQYF. In nucleotides, the CDR3 is TGTGCCGCCGCCGGGGGGCTGGGGGAGACCCAGTACTTC.